The T cell receptor (beta chain) under discussion was sequenced for a study of long-term antiretroviral therapy in people with HIV. The CDR3 consists of 16 residues. The J segment lost 1 base and the V segment lost 3 bases, leaving 8 bases of the junction unmatched. Germline V gene sequence: CDR1 SGHNT, CDR2 YYREEE (reference sequence). The table lists this clone with a count of one. Samples were assayed with immunoSEQ v3.0 at survey level. TCRdb's table, derived via immunoSEQ multiplex PCR, lists solely in-frame clones and lacks some. In the table there are approximately 10,000 clones, around 80% of which are singletons.

The sequenced sample was unsorted PBMCs, obtained around 7.2 years after starting antiretroviral therapy. V and J are TRBV5-4 and TRBJ2-3, with TRBD2 matching over 7 bases. The receptor was isolated from a man aged 50 to 59 with HIV. CDR3: CASSWRAGLGTDTQYF. Here the CDR3 DNA reads TGTGCCAGCAGCTGGAGAGCGGGGTTGGGCACAGATACGCAGTATTTT.